The clone carrying this TCR beta chain was detected once. The germline CDR1 and CDR2 sequences are SNHLY and FYNNEI. V lost 4 bases, J lost 1 base, and 19 bases lay in between. The CDR3 loop spans 17 amino acids. This record comes from a study of cytomegalovirus exposure and HLA in healthy donors. The PCR employed 60 Vbeta primers together with 13 Jbeta primers. Authors' processing steps: Unique TCR beta chains totaled roughly 80 million in a later count, with around 12 million of them shared. Measured with immunoSEQ multiplex PCR; TCRdb has only the in-frame clones, and not every one. V, J and clone size reflect that table, while D and trimming were determined from the DNA. The sample lists 150,000 to 200,000 clones, roughly 88% occurring once.

The sequence was collected from a girl aged 2-10 years in good health and CMV-seropositive. Source material: PBMCs. The chain has TRBV2 and TRBJ1-1; the D gene is possibly TRBD1 (6 bases). The CDR3 is CASSGSTETGRNTEAFF. CDR3 DNA: TGTGCCAGCAGTGGGAGTACCGAGACAGGAAGGAACACTGAAGCTTTCTTT.